This T cell receptor (beta chain) was observed in a study of Tregs in tolerant kidney transplant recipients. Study-wide points: This study did not directly address biological reproducibility. Few patients were studied, so findings need validation in larger groups.

The germline V gene has CDR1 SGHRS and CDR2 YFSETQ. There are 16 residues in the CDR3. V gave up 2 bases and J gave up 2 bases; unmatched junction bases: 5. Profiling relied on immunoSEQ multiplex PCR, and the TCRdb table lists in-frame clones only, not all of them. There are 90,000 or so clones in the sample; more than 90% occur only once, and roughly 5% lies in the top ten. CD4+CD25+CD127- Tregs, CD4+CD25- non-Tregs, CD4 and CD8 cells were sorted. A remark on this clone: Its antigen is not known.

The sequenced sample consisted of CD8+ T cells from blood. This clonotype was sampled from a human donor in good health. The V call is TRBV5-1, the J call TRBJ2-1, with TRBD1 matching over 9 bases. The CDR3 loop is CASSLGTGSTYNEQFF. The CDR3 bases are TGCGCCAGCAGCTTAGGGACAGGGTCCACCTACAATGAGCAGTTCTTC.